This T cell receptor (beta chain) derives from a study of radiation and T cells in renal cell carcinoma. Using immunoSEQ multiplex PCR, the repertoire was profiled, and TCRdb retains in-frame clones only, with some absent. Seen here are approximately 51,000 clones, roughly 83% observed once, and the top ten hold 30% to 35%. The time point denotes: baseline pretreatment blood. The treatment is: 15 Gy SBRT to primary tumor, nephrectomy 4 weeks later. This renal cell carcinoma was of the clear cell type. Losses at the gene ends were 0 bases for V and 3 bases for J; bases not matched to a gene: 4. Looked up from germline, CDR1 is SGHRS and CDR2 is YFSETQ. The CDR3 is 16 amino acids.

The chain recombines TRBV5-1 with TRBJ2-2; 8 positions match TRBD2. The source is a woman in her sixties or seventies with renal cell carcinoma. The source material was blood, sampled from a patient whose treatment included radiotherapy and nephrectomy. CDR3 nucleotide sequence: TGCGCCAGCAGCTTGGGTTTTAGCGGGGACACCGGGGAGCTGTTTTTT. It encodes CASSLGFSGDTGELFF.